The rows below give T cell receptor beta chains drawn from one sample of a study of CXCR3-negative and CXCR3-positive naive CD8 T cells. TCRdb reprocessed the 5' RACE reads; each CDR3 protein has one entry and no DNA is given. This table holds about 5,900 distinct CDR3 sequences. The source material was naive CXCR3- CD8+ T cells from blood. The receptors were gathered from a human donor in good health. Some clones in this sample may be carry-over from other donors' samples. The CDR3 runs from the conserved cysteine through the conserved F or W. The order of the fields is J gene, V gene, clone size, CDR3 protein. Part of the rows lack a size; the others show once, few, many or a class for expanded clones.

j_call: TRBJ2-2; v_call: TRBV5-1; clone_size: medium-sized; cdr3_aa: CASSPWTSGATGELFF
j_call: TRBJ1-1; v_call: TRBV28; clone_size: medium-sized; cdr3_aa: CASSLIPENTEAFF
j_call: TRBJ2-7; v_call: TRBV29-1; clone_size: .; cdr3_aa: CSVITGDISYEQYF
j_call: TRBJ2-7; v_call: TRBV9; clone_size: .; cdr3_aa: CASSVGPRSSYEQYF
j_call: TRBJ1-5; v_call: TRBV6-1; clone_size: medium-sized; cdr3_aa: CASNPLQGALRNQPQHF
j_call: TRBJ2-4; v_call: TRBV29-1; clone_size: medium-sized; cdr3_aa: CSVWSGRAGKNIQYF
j_call: TRBJ2-2; v_call: TRBV29-1; clone_size: medium-sized; cdr3_aa: CSVAPGAGELFF
j_call: TRBJ1-2; v_call: TRBV29-1; clone_size: medium-sized; cdr3_aa: CSVRTTGMRDGYTF
j_call: TRBJ2-7; v_call: TRBV4-3; clone_size: .; cdr3_aa: CASSQEGGEQYF
j_call: TRBJ2-2; v_call: TRBV28; clone_size: medium-sized; cdr3_aa: CASSSRGSEAGELFF
j_call: TRBJ2-1; v_call: TRBV5-1; clone_size: medium-sized; cdr3_aa: CASSSRPLDEQFF
j_call: TRBJ1-4; v_call: TRBV4-2; clone_size: .; cdr3_aa: CASSPGSGSLLFF
j_call: TRBJ1-5; v_call: TRBV7-2; clone_size: .; cdr3_aa: CASSLRGNQPQHF
j_call: TRBJ2-3; v_call: TRBV3-1; clone_size: .; cdr3_aa: CASSQAPLAGYTDTQYF
j_call: TRBJ1-2; v_call: TRBV7-9; clone_size: medium-sized; cdr3_aa: CASSPPGRRGYGYTF
j_call: TRBJ2-2; v_call: TRBV7-8; clone_size: .; cdr3_aa: CASSLGRTGELFF
j_call: TRBJ2-2; v_call: TRBV14; clone_size: .; cdr3_aa: CASSPGSGELFF
j_call: TRBJ1-1; v_call: TRBV5-4; clone_size: .; cdr3_aa: CASRERGGTEAFF
j_call: TRBJ2-5; v_call: TRBV7-2; clone_size: .; cdr3_aa: CASSFQGLIEPQYF
j_call: TRBJ2-1; v_call: TRBV9; clone_size: .; cdr3_aa: CASSVGLAGVNEQFF
j_call: TRBJ2-7; v_call: TRBV28; clone_size: medium-sized; cdr3_aa: CASSLSQGVGYEQYF
j_call: TRBJ1-2; v_call: TRBV20-1; clone_size: .; cdr3_aa: CSARTPMGGYGYTF
j_call: TRBJ2-3; v_call: TRBV7-2; clone_size: .; cdr3_aa: CASSLASTDTQYF
j_call: TRBJ2-4; v_call: TRBV20-1; clone_size: .; cdr3_aa: CSAINRDDKNIQYF
j_call: TRBJ2-3; v_call: TRBV6-6; clone_size: medium-sized; cdr3_aa: CASFLDSVSADTQYF
j_call: TRBJ2-2; v_call: TRBV2; clone_size: medium-sized; cdr3_aa: CASFGTGTSNTGELFF
j_call: TRBJ2-7; v_call: TRBV6-6; clone_size: .; cdr3_aa: CASSLPGQGPSYEQYF
j_call: TRBJ1-2; v_call: TRBV29-1; clone_size: .; cdr3_aa: CSASDPQGTDYGYTF
j_call: TRBJ1-2; v_call: TRBV28; clone_size: .; cdr3_aa: CASSPPSSWAGYTF
j_call: TRBJ1-1; v_call: TRBV7-9; clone_size: .; cdr3_aa: CASSFLQEGTEAFF
j_call: TRBJ2-7; v_call: TRBV29-1; clone_size: .; cdr3_aa: CSVEGGASEQYF
j_call: TRBJ2-2; v_call: TRBV4-1; clone_size: medium-sized; cdr3_aa: CASSQAEKGVTGELFF
j_call: TRBJ2-5; v_call: TRBV29-1; clone_size: .; cdr3_aa: CSVTGGGETQYF
j_call: TRBJ2-7; v_call: TRBV9; clone_size: .; cdr3_aa: CASSVGTGNTYEQYF
j_call: TRBJ1-1; v_call: TRBV6-6; clone_size: .; cdr3_aa: CASSRGQGPQGEAFF
j_call: TRBJ2-1; v_call: TRBV7-2; clone_size: medium-sized; cdr3_aa: CASSLTAGREQFF
j_call: TRBJ2-2; v_call: TRBV7-8; clone_size: .; cdr3_aa: CASSVGPRGKSSGELFF
j_call: TRBJ2-7; v_call: TRBV29-1; clone_size: medium-sized; cdr3_aa: CSVFGTGGYEQYF
j_call: TRBJ1-5; v_call: TRBV27; clone_size: medium-sized; cdr3_aa: CAAGQGFNQPQHF
j_call: TRBJ1-1; v_call: TRBV28; clone_size: .; cdr3_aa: CASNPNGGGTEAFF
j_call: TRBJ2-7; v_call: TRBV7-2; clone_size: medium-sized; cdr3_aa: CASSPGLAVISYEQYF
j_call: TRBJ2-1; v_call: TRBV27; clone_size: medium-sized; cdr3_aa: CASSLDGKQFF
j_call: TRBJ2-1; v_call: TRBV4-1; clone_size: medium-sized; cdr3_aa: CASSPDGWDSYNEQFF